This T cell receptor (beta chain) emerged from a study of T cell responses to AZD1222 COVID-19 vaccine. J gave up 3 bases and V 4 bases, and 5 bases lay outside the gene matches. This CDR3 has 18 amino acids. From germline, CDR1 is MNHEY and CDR2 SMNVEV (reference sequence). This clone was seen just once. The table came from immunoSEQ multiplex PCR; TCRdb's copy has only in-frame clones and leaves some out. The table lists over 70,000 clones, approximately 89% of them singletons. This chain links TRBV27 with TRBJ2-2; the match to TRBD2 covers 16 bases. Here the sequenced sample was peripheral blood, taken 28 days after the second AZD1222 dose. The receptor was derived from an adult who received the AZD1222 COVID-19 vaccine. For the CDR3, the DNA is TGTGCCAGCAGTTCGGGACTAGCGGGGGGGCGTCACACCGGGGAGCTGTTTTTT. Translating it yields CASSSGLAGGRHTGELFF.